These T cell receptor beta chains were read from a single sample in a study of OX40 agonist ivuxolimab in advanced cancers. Profiled with immunoSEQ multiplex PCR; TCRdb holds only in-frame clones, not every one. The sample yields just under 75,000 clones, roughly 92% seen once. Sequenced here: CD4+ or CD8+ T cells sorted from blood, sampled in a trial of the OX40 agonist ivuxolimab. The source is an adult with an advanced solid tumor such as melanoma, head and neck, liver or kidney cancer. CDR3s include the opening cysteine and the closing phenylalanine or tryptophan. D genes are given only for firm matches. Expanded clones are given a class, and other clones once, few, many or no size at all.

>.|TRBJ1-1|TRBV18|.
TGTGCCAGCTCATCCGGAGCTGGGAACACTGAAGCTTTCTTT
CASSSGAGNTEAFF
>.|TRBJ2-7|TRBV10-3|.
TGTGCCATCAGCGGCGGTGGGCTCTACGAGCAGTACTTC
CAISGGGLYEQYF
>TRBD1|TRBJ1-1|TRBV27|.
TGTGCCAGCAGTCCAAGGGACAGGTTCATGAACACTGAAGCTTTCTTT
CASSPRDRFMNTEAFF
>TRBD1|TRBJ2-1|TRBV9|.
TGTGCCAGCAGCGACAGGGGCGCTTACAATGAGCAGTTCTTC
CASSDRGAYNEQFF
>TRBD2|TRBJ2-7|TRBV6-5|.
TGTGCCAGTAGACTAGCGGGAGTAGGATACGAGCAGTACTTC
CASRLAGVGYEQYF
>TRBD1|TRBJ1-2|TRBV10-3|.
TGTGCCATCAGCCTGACAGGGGCGACTCTTGGCTATGGCTACACCTTC
CAISLTGATLGYGYTF
>TRBD1|TRBJ2-7|TRBV15|once
TGTGCCACCAGCAGAGATCGGACAGGGGTGGGGGAGCAGTACTTC
CATSRDRTGVGEQYF
>TRBD1|TRBJ1-1|TRBV19|.
TGTGCCAGTAAGCCGGGACAGGGGCAATTGAACACTGAAGCTTTCTTT
CASKPGQGQLNTEAFF
>.|TRBJ2-2|TRBV2|.
TGTGCCAGCAATCGTCCGGGGAACACCGGGGAGCTGTTTTTT
CASNRPGNTGELFF
>TRBD2|TRBJ2-5|TRBV7-6|.
TGTGCCAGCAGCTTACTAGCGGCGTACCAAGAGACCCAGTACTTC
CASSLLAAYQETQYF
>.|TRBJ2-5|TRBV10-1|.
TGCGCCAGCAGTGTAGGGAGCCAAGAGACCCAGTACTTC
CASSVGSQETQYF
>.|TRBJ2-7|TRBV18|.
TGTGCCAGCTCACCACCCCAGAATTCCTACGAGCAGTACTTC
CASSPPQNSYEQYF
>.|TRBJ1-2|TRBV18|.
TGTGCCAGCTCACCTGAGGGGTCCTATGGCTACACCTTC
CASSPEGSYGYTF
>.|TRBJ2-7|TRBV7-9|.
TGTGCCAGCAGCGTTGGGCCCACTTCCGAGCAGTACTTC
CASSVGPTSEQYF
>.|TRBJ1-3|TRBV28|.
TGTGCCAGCAGTATACGGGAGGCTGGAAACACCATATATTTT
CASSIREAGNTIYF
>.|TRBJ1-2|TRBV10-3|.
TGTGCCATCAGTGGAAGCAGGGGCTATGGCTACACCTTC
CAISGSRGYGYTF
>TRBD1|TRBJ2-7|TRBV6-5|.
TGTGCCAGCAACCCCCGGGACAGCTACGAGCAGTACTTC
CASNPRDSYEQYF
>.|TRBJ1-1|TRBV6-1|.
TGTGCCAGCAGTGAGCCAGGCCATCAGAACACTGAAGCTTTCTTT
CASSEPGHQNTEAFF
>TRBD1|TRBJ1-5|TRBV7-2|.
TGTGCCAGCAGCCTCACAGGGGCCCAGCCCCAGCATTTT
CASSLTGAQPQHF
>.|TRBJ2-4|TRBV6-5|.
TGTGCCAGCAGTGGGGCAAAAAACATTCAGTACTTC
CASSGAKNIQYF
>TRBD2|TRBJ2-5|TRBV30|.
TGTGCCTGGAGTCGGACTAGCGGGAGGGAGACCCAGTACTTC
CAWSRTSGRETQYF
>TRBD1|TRBJ1-5|TRBV6-5|.
TGTGCCAGCAGTTACTCCGGGACAGGGGGTCAGCCCCAGCATTTT
CASSYSGTGGQPQHF
>TRBD1|TRBJ1-1|TRBV25-1|.
TGTGCCAGCAGTGGGTACAGGGGCCGAGGGGCTGAAGCTTTCTTT
CASSGYRGRGAEAFF
>.|TRBJ1-5|TRBV6-1|.
TGTGCCAGCAGTGAAAGTGGGGTTCAGCCCCAGCATTTT
CASSESGVQPQHF
>TRBD1|TRBJ2-2|TRBV7-2|once
TGTGCCAGCAGCCCTCGGACAGGGGTGGAGCTGTTTTTT
CASSPRTGVELFF
>.|TRBJ1-1|TRBV14|.
TGTGCCAGCAGCCAGGGGGGGAACACTGAAGCTTTCTTT
CASSQGGNTEAFF
>TRBD2|TRBJ2-3|TRBV6-1|.
TGTGCCAGCAGTGAGAATAGCGGGAGTTTATATTTT
CASSENSGSLYF
>.|TRBJ2-2|TRBV18|.
TGTGCCAGCTCACCAGATCAAGAGGCCGGGGAGCTGTTTTTT
CASSPDQEAGELFF
>.|TRBJ2-7|TRBV7-2|.
TGTGCCAGCAGCTTAGAAGGAGGGGCGACTTACTACGAGCAGTACTTC
CASSLEGGATYYEQYF
>TRBD1|TRBJ2-5|TRBV30|.
TGTGCCTGGGACAGGGGTGGAGAGACCCAGTACTTC
CAWDRGGETQYF
>.|TRBJ1-4|TRBV19|.
TGTGCCAGTAGTATAGCCAGGGTCGACGTTGAAAAACTGTTTTTT
CASSIARVDVEKLFF
>.|TRBJ2-7|TRBV7-9|.
TGTGCCAGCAGCTTAGAGTCCCCTTTGGTTGAGCAGTACTTC
CASSLESPLVEQYF
>TRBD2|TRBJ2-5|TRBV5-1|few
TGCGCCAGCAGCTTTCAGCGGGGTCGGGAGACCCAGTACTTC
CASSFQRGRETQYF
>.|TRBJ1-1|TRBV11-3|.
TGTGCCAGCAGCTTAACGTTAGGGGTCAAGGGGACTGAAGCTTTCTTT
CASSLTLGVKGTEAFF
>TRBD2|TRBJ2-1|TRBV18|.
TGTGCCAGCTCACCGGGACTAGCGGGATTTGATGAGCAGTTCTTC
CASSPGLAGFDEQFF
>.|TRBJ2-1|TRBV5-1|.
TGCGCCAGCAGCTTAGGGGGGACCTCCTACAATGAGCAGTTCTTC
CASSLGGTSYNEQFF
>TRBD1|TRBJ1-3|TRBV19|once
TGTGCCAGTAGAAAACAGGGGACTAACTCTGGAAACACCATATATTTT
CASRKQGTNSGNTIYF
>.|TRBJ2-2|TRBV19|.
TGTGCCAGTACCACCCTGGAGGCAGCGTCCGGGGAGCTGTTTTTT
CASTTLEAASGELFF
>TRBD1|TRBJ1-5|TRBV6-1|.
TGTGCCAGCAGTTTGCGGGACAGGGGCAATCAGCCCCAGCATTTT
CASSLRDRGNQPQHF
>.|TRBJ2-1|TRBV7-6|.
TGTGCCAGCAGCTTAGGACTATTGAATGAGCAGTTCTTC
CASSLGLLNEQFF
>.|TRBJ2-7|TRBV19|.
TGTGCCAGTAGTATTGGGTCGGGGGCCGTCGGTGCCGAGCAGTACTTC
CASSIGSGAVGAEQYF
>.|TRBJ2-4|TRBV11-2|.
TGTGCCAGCAGCTTAGTGCTTAGAGGGGTTGGGGAAAACATTCAGTACTTC
CASSLVLRGVGENIQYF